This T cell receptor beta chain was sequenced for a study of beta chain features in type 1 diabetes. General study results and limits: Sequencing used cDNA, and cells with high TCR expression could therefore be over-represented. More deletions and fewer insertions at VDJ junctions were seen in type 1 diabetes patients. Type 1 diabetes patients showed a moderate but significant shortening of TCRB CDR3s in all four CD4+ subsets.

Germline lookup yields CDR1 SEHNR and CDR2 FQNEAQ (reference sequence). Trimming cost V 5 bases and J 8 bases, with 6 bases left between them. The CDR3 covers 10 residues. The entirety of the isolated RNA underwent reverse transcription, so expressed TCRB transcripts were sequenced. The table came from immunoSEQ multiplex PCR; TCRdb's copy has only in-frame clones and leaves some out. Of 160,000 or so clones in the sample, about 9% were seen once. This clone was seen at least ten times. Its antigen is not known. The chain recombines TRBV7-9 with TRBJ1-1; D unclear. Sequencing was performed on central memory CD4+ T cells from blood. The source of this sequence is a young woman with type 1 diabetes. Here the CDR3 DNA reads TGTGCCAGCAGCACAAGAGAAGCTTTCTTT. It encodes CASSTREAFF.